This is a list of T cell receptor beta chains from one sample in a study of T cells in Graves' hyperthyroidism and ophthalmopathy. TCRdb re-called the multiplex PCR reads with MiXCR, one entry per CDR3 protein. The table records 350,000 to 400,000 distinct CDR3 sequences, about 20% of them present only once. Material: blood. These receptors were obtained from a woman aged 18-35 years with Graves' hyperthyroidism. Both conserved end residues are part of each CDR3. The D gene is left open where the match is weak. Not all rows give a size; the values are once, few, many and, for expanded clones, a class.

clone_size	v_call	d_call	j_call	cdr3_nt	cdr3_aa
few	TRBV7-3	NA	TRBJ2-2	TGTGCCAGCAGCTTAATAGGCGGGGCCGGTGGCGGGGAGCTGTTTTTT	CASSLIGGAGGGELFF
NA	TRBV7-3	TRBD1	TRBJ2-5	TGTGCCAGCAGCTTCCGAACCCGGGACAGGGCCCAAGAGACCCAGTACTTC	CASSFRTRDRAQETQYF
many	TRBV5-5	NA	TRBJ2-5	TGTGCCAGCAGCTTGCCCCAAGGACAAGAGACCCAGTACTTC	CASSLPQGQETQYF
many	TRBV20-1	TRBD2	TRBJ2-5	TGCAGTGCGCCAAGATCGGGCCTGGCGGGGGGCCAAGAGACCCAGTACTTC	CSAPRSGLAGGQETQYF
many	TRBV29-1	NA	TRBJ1-1	TGCAGCGTTCCTCGGAACACTGAAGCTTTCTTT	CSVPRNTEAFF
many	TRBV6-1	TRBD1	TRBJ1-5	TGTGCCACCGCGGACAGGGAAGCTCAGCCCCAGCATTTT	CATADREAQPQHF
NA	TRBV11-2	NA	TRBJ1-6	TGTGCCAGCAGCTTAGATGGCGTCCGGGATTCACCCCTCCACTTT	CASSLDGVRDSPLHF
NA	TRBV2	NA	TRBJ1-1	TGTGCCAGCAGGATAAGGACAGTGAACACTGAAGCTTTCTTT	CASRIRTVNTEAFF
few	TRBV12-3/TRBV12-4	TRBD1	TRBJ1-1	TGTGCCAGCGGGTACAGGGGGCATGGAGCTTTCTTT	CASGYRGHGAFF
few	TRBV6-5	NA	TRBJ1-2	TGTGCCAGCAGTTACGCGTCCGGATCTAACTATGGCTACACCTTC	CASSYASGSNYGYTF
many	TRBV5-1	TRBD2	TRBJ2-5	TGCGCCAGTTCGACTAGCGGAAAAGAGACCCAGTACTTC	CASSTSGKETQYF
many	TRBV7-3	TRBD2	TRBJ2-7	TGTGCCAGCAGCCTTGGACTCGGGGGGGAGCAGTACTTC	CASSLGLGGEQYF
many	TRBV29-1	NA	TRBJ1-1	TGCAGCGTTGTTGGGCTGAGGAACACTGAAGCTTTCTTT	CSVVGLRNTEAFF
NA	TRBV6-2/TRBV6-3	TRBD1	TRBJ2-7	TGTGCCAGCAGGACAGGGCCCTCCTACGAGCAGTACTTC	CASRTGPSYEQYF
many	TRBV3-1	NA	TRBJ2-7	TGTGCCAGCACCTCCCGGACTAACGAAGACGAGCAGTACTTC	CASTSRTNEDEQYF
many	TRBV7-9	NA	TRBJ1-2	TGTGCCAGCAGCTTAGCGGATGCGGGCTACACCTTC	CASSLADAGYTF
NA	TRBV12-3/TRBV12-4	NA	TRBJ2-7	TGTGCCAGCAGTTTGTCAGGATCGGGGGAGCAGTACTTC	CASSLSGSGEQYF
NA	TRBV12-3/TRBV12-4	NA	TRBJ1-6	TGTGCCAGCAGTTTAGTTATGGGCCCGGGGTCACCCCTCCACTTT	CASSLVMGPGSPLHF
many	TRBV7-2	TRBD2	TRBJ2-7	TGTGCCAGCAGCTTCAGCGGGACCCGGTACGAGCAGTACTTC	CASSFSGTRYEQYF
many	TRBV20-1	NA	TRBJ2-5	TGCAGTACGGTCGGACGGACCTACCAAGAGACCCAGTACTTC	CSTVGRTYQETQYF